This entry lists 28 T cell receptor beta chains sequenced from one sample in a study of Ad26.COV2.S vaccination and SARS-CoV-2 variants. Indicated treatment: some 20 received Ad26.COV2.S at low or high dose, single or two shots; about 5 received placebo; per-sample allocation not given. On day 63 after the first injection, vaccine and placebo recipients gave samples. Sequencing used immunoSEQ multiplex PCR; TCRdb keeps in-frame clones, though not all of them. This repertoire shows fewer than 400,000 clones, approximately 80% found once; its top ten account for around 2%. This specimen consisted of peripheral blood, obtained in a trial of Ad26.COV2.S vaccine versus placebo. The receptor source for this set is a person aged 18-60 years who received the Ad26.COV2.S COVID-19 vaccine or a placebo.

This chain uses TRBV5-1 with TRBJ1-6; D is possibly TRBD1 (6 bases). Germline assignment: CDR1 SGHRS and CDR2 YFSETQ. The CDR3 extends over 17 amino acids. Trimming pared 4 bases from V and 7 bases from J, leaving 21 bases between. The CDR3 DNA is TGCGCCAGCAGCCCCAGGGGACCCTCAGCGGACAATTCACCCCTCCACTTT. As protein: CASSPRGPSADNSPLHF.

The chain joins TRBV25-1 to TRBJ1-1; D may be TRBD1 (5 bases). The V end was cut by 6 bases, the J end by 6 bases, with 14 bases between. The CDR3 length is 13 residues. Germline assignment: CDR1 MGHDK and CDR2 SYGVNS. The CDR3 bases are TGTGCCAGCAGCCGAGTTGGGGGGGCTGAAGCTTTCTTT. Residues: CASSRVGGAEAFF.

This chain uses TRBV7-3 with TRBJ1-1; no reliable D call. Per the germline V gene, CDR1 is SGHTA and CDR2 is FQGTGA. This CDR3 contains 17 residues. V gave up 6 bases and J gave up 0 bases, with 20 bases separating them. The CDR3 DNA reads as TGTGCCAGCAGAATCAAAAACTGGGGAACCATGAACACTGAAGCTTTCTTT. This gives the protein CASRIKNWGTMNTEAFF.

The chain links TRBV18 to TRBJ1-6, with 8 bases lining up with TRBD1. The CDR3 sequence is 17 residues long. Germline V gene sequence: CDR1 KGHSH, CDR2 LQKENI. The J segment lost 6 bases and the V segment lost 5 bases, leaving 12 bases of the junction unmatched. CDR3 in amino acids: CASSSQGQGVFNSPLHF. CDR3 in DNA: TGTGCCAGCTCATCCCAAGGACAGGGCGTCTTTAATTCACCCCTCCACTTT.

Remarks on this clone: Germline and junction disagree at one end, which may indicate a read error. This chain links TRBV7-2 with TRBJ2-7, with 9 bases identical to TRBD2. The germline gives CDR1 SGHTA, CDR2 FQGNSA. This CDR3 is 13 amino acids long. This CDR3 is CASSVAGAYEQYF. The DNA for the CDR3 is TGTGCCAGCAGCGTAGCGGGGGCCTACGAGCAGTACTTC.

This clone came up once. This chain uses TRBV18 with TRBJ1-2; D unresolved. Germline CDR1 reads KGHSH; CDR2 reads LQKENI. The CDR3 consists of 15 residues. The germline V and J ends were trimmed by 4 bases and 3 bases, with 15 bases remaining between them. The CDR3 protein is CASSLGSRNDYGYTF. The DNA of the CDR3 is TGTGCCAGCTCACTTGGGTCCAGGAACGACTATGGCTACACCTTC.

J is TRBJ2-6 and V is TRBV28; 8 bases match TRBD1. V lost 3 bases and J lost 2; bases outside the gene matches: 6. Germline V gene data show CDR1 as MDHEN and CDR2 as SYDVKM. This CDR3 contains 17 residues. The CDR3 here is CASSFDRGMAGANVLTF. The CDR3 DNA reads TGTGCCAGCAGTTTTGACAGGGGCATGGCTGGGGCCAACGTCCTGACTTTC.

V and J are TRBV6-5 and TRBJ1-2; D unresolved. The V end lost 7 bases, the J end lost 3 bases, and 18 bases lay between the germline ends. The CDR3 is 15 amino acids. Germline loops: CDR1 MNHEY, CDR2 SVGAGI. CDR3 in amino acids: CASTPLHTGDYGYTF. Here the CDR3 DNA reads TGTGCCAGCACCCCTCTACACACCGGGGACTATGGCTACACCTTC.

The CDR3 loop is CASSLSGTGHNEQFF. The CDR3 nucleotides read TGCGCCAGCAGCCTCTCCGGGACAGGGCACAATGAGCAGTTCTTC. V and J are TRBV5-1 and TRBJ2-1, with TRBD1 matching 9 bases. The CDR3 has 15 amino acids. The junction had 7 bases not matched to a gene; V was cut back by 4 bases and J by 5 bases. CDR1 and CDR2 from the germline V gene are SGHRS and YFSETQ.

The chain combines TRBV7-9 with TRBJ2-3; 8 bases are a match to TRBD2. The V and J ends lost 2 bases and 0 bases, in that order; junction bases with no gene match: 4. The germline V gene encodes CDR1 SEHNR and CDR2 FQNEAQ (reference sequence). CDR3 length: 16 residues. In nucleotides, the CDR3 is TGTGCCAGCAGCTTACGGCGGGGGGCGAGCACAGATACGCAGTATTTT. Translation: CASSLRRGASTDTQYF.

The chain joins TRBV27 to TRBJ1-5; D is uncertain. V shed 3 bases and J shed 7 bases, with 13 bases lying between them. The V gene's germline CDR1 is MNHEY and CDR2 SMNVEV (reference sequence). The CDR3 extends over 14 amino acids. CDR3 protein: CASSFRVGYQPQHF. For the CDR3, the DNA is TGTGCCAGCAGTTTTAGGGTAGGGTACCAGCCCCAGCATTTT.

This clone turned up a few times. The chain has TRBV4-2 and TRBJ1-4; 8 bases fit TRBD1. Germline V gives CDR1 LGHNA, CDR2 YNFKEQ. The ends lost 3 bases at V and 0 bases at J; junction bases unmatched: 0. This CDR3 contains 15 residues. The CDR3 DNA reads TGTGCCAGCAGCCAGACAGGGGCAACTAATGAAAAACTGTTTTTT. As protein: CASSQTGATNEKLFF.

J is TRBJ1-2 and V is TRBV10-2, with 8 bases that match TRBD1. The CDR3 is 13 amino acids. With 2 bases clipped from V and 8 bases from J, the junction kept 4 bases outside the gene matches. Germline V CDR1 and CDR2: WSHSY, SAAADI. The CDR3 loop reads CASSEAGGGGYTF. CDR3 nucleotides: TGCGCCAGCAGTGAGGCAGGGGGCGGCGGCTACACCTTC.

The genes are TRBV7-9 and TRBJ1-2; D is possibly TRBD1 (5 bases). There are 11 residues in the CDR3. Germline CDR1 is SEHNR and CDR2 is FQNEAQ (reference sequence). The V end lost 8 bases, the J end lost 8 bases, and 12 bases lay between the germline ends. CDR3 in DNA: TGTGCCAGCGGCAGGGTCCAGGGCTACACCTTC. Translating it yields CASGRVQGYTF.

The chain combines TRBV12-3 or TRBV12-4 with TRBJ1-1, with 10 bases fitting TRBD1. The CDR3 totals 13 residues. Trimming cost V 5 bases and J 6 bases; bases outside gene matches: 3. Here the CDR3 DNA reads TGTGCCAGCAGTGGACAGGGGGAGGCTGAAGCTTTCTTT. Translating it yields CASSGQGEAEAFF.

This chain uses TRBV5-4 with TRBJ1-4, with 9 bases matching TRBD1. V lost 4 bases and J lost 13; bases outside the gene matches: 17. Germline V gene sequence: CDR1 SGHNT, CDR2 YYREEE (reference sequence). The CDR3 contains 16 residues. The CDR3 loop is CASSARSQGARSLLFF. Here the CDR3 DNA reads TGTGCCAGCAGCGCAAGATCACAGGGGGCGCGCAGTTTACTGTTTTTT.

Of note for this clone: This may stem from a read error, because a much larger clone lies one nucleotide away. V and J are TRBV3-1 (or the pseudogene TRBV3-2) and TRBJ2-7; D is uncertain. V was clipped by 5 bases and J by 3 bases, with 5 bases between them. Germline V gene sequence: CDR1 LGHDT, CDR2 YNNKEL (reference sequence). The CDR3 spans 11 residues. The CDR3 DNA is TGTGCCAGCAGCTTAGGCTACGAGCAGTACTTC. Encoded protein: CASSLGYEQYF.

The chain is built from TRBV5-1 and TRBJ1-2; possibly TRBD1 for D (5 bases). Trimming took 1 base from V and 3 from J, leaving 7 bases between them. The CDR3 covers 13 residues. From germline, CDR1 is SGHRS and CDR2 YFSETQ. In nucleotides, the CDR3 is TGCGCCAGCAGCTTGACAGGTGACTATGGCTACACCTTC. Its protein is CASSLTGDYGYTF. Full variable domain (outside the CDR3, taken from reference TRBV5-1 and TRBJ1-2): KAGVTQTPRYLIKTRGQQVTLSCSPISGHRSVSWYQQTPGQGLQFLFEYFSETQRNKGNFPGRFSGRQFSNSRSEMNVSTLELGDSALYLCASSLTGDYGYTFGSGTRLTVV.

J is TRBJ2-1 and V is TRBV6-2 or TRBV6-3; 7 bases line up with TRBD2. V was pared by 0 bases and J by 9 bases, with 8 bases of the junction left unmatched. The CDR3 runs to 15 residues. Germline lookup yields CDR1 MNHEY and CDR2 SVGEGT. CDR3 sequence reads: CASSYSQGGPIEQFF. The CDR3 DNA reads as TGTGCCAGCAGTTACTCCCAGGGAGGGCCCATTGAGCAGTTCTTC.

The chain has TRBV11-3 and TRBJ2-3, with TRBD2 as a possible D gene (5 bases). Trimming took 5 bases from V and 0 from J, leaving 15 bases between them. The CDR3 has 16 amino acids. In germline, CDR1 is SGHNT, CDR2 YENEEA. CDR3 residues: CASSPSGGTSTDTQYF. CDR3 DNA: TGTGCCAGCAGCCCCTCTGGAGGAACTAGCACAGATACGCAGTATTTT.

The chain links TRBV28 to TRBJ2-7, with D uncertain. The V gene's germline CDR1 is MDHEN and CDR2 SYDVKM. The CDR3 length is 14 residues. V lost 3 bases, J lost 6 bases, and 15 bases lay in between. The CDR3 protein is CASSLGRERIEQYF. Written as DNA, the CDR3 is TGTGCCAGCAGTTTGGGTAGGGAAAGGATCGAGCAGTACTTC. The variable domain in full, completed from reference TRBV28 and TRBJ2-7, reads DVKVTQSSRYLVKRTGEKVFLECVQDMDHENMFWYRQDPGLGLRLIYFSYDVKMKEKGDIPEGYSVSREKKERFSLILESASTNQTSMYLCASSLGRERIEQYFGPGTRLTVT.

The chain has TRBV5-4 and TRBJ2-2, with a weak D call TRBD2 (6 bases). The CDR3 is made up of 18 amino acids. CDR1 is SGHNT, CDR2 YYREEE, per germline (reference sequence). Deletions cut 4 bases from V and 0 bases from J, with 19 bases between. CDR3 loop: CASSGRDFSNSNTGELFF. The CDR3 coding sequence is TGTGCCAGCAGCGGACGGGACTTCTCAAACTCGAACACCGGGGAGCTGTTTTTT. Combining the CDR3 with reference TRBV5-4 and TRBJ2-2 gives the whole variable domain ETGVTQSPTHLIKTRGQQVTLRCSSQSGHNTVSWYQQALGQGPQFIFQYYREEENGRGNFPPRFSGLQFPNYSSELNVNALELDDSALYLCASSGRDFSNSNTGELFFGEGSRLTVL.

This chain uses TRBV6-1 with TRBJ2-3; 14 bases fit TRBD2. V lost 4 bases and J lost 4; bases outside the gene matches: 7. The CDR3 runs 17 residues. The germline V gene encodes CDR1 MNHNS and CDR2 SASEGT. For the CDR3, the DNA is TGTGCCAGCAGTGGTGGACTAGCGGGGGGTAAAGCAGATACGCAGTATTTT. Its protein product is CASSGGLAGGKADTQYF.

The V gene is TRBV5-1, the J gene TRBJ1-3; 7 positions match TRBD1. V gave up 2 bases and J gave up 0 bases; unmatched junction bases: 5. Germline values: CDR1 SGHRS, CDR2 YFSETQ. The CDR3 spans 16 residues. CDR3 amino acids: CASSLNTGASGNTIYF. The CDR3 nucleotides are TGCGCCAGCAGCTTAAATACAGGGGCCTCTGGAAACACCATATATTTT.

The CDR3 sequence is CASKRTGTPNTGELFF. The CDR3 region has the DNA TGTGCCAGCAAGAGGACCGGGACTCCGAACACCGGGGAGCTGTTTTTT. The V gene is TRBV28, the J gene TRBJ2-2, with D possibly matching TRBD2 (6 bases). CDR1 MDHEN and CDR2 SYDVKM come from the germline V gene. V was shortened by 7 bases and J by 0 bases, with 15 bases between the two germline ends. The CDR3 length is 16 residues.

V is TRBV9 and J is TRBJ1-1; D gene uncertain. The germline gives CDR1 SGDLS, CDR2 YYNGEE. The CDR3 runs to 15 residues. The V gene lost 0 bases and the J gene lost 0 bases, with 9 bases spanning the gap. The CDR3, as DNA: TGTGCCAGCAGCGTAGGTCTGGATATGAACACTGAAGCTTTCTTT. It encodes CASSVGLDMNTEAFF.

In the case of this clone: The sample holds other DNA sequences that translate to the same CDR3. CDR3 protein: CSAGDSYEQYF. CDR3 nucleotide sequence: TGCAGCGCTGGGGACTCATACGAGCAGTACTTC. The rearrangement uses TRBV29-1 and TRBJ2-7; TRBD2 is a possible D gene (6 bases). CDR1 and CDR2 (germline): SQVTM, ANQGSEA. With 7 bases removed from V and 4 bases from J, the gap between germline ends came to 11 bases. The CDR3 totals 11 residues.

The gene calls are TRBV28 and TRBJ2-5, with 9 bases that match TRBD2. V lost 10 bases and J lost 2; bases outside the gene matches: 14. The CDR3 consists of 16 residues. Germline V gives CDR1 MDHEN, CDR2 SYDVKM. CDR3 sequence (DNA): TGTGCCATCGGAGCCCCTAGCGGGGTAGTACAAGAGACCCAGTACTTC. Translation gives CAIGAPSGVVQETQYF. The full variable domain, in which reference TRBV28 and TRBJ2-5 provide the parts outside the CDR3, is DVKVTQSSRYLVKRTGEKVFLECVQDMDHENMFWYRQDPGLGLRLIYFSYDVKMKEKGDIPEGYSVSREKKERFSLILESASTNQTSMYLCAIGAPSGVVQETQYFGPGTRLLVL.